Sequencing of this T cell receptor beta chain was carried out in a study of spatial heterogeneity in lung cancer. Many counts were recorded for this clonotype. Time point defined: sample taken at primary tumor resection. Researchers sequenced whole RNA taken from tumor, nontumor lung or frozen PBMC without sorting. The approximately 69 donors had untreated early-stage non-small cell lung cancer. Germline-derived CDR1 and CDR2 are DFQATT and SNEGSKA (reference sequence). V lost 6 bases, J lost 1 base, and 12 bases lay in between. The CDR3 runs 13 residues. One entry per CDR3 protein, called by TCRdb with MiXCR from the 5' RACE reads. The sample has 25,000 or so distinct CDR3 sequences, 4% to 6% seen once; the top ten hold roughly 5%.

This clonotype was obtained from a male donor with early-stage non-small cell lung cancer. The gene calls are TRBV20-1 and TRBJ1-1; D is ambiguous. Specimen: PBMCs, collected at surgery. The CDR3 protein is CSACRRANTEAFF. The CDR3 coding sequence is TGCAGTGCCTGCCGACGGGCGAACACTGAAGCTTTCTTT.